This TCR beta chain emerged from a study of cytomegalovirus exposure and HLA in healthy donors listed by TCRdb under 2017. About the study as a whole: An earlier analysis of roughly 500 of the donors reported approximately 300 Gb of sequence data and 100 million to 140 million unique TCR beta sequences from some 180 million T cells. About 280 gigabases of sequencing data and around 85 million unique TCR sequences made up an early release that covered 500 to 700 HLA-typed donors. Of the approximately 370 genotyped donors, 75% to 85% were placed in the genetic ancestry cluster associated with self-reported Caucasian donors. The study aimed to test whether signatures of past pathogen exposure could be identified by cataloging public T cell receptors. The study used immunosequencing to profile the T cell repertoires of 666 subjects and linked those repertoires to cytomegalovirus serostatus. Besides the first cohort of more than 650 subjects, a separate validation cohort made up of roughly 130 different subjects was used. The study combined high-throughput TCR immunosequencing, statistical association of individual TCRs with disease status, and machine learning to predict cytomegalovirus infection status. In a later analysis, previously published TCR beta repertoires from 670 or so donors were re-analyzed and high-resolution HLA genotyping was added so that TCR occurrence patterns could be studied. Rather than drawing on any new phenotypic data, the later analysis identified candidate immune exposures from TCR beta sequences and the way those sequences occurred across donors. To decide whether each TCR beta V gene segment behaved as functional or pseudogenic, an earlier analysis of 587 of the donors relied on high-throughput TCR beta sequencing. Donor age, sex, ethnicity and CMV serostatus were collected together with the repertoire data. In a later genetic analysis, genome-wide SNP genotypes for about 65% of the 666 donors were used, and that subset was treated as a discovery cohort. All discovery cohort repertoires had been generated on a single sequencing platform. HLA typing included class I and class II loci at four-digit resolution. Typing coverage varied by locus: roughly 620-640 donors for A, B, C, DRB1 and DQB1; more than 500 for DQA1; approximately 610 for DPA1; 450 to 480 for DPB1. About five DR-DQ haplotypes were treated as single units for association and clustering because of strong linkage in the cohort. Among 398 genotyped donors of the cohort, an average of around 240,000 unique TCR beta nucleotide sequences were sequenced per donor, around 20% of them non-productive.

The cohort comprised under 700 healthy bone marrow donors. Cohort members were all nominally healthy when sampled, although unrecorded immune exposures were likely present. The donor was CMV seropositive and belonged to the group of more than 250 seropositive cohort members. Every donor gave a peripheral blood sample, and the peripheral blood mononuclear cells from that sample were used for TCR beta sequencing. The Qiagen DNeasy Blood Extraction Kit was used to extract genomic DNA from the blood cell samples. This clone has more than one count but fewer than ten. The target of this receptor is not known. Base qualities are not recorded, but no much larger clone differs from it by a single base. Library generation was performed with the immunoSEQ multiplex PCR assay. For the multiplex PCR, a mixture combining 60 forward primers for TCR Vbeta segments and 13 reverse primers for TCR Jbeta segments was used. A multiplex PCR assay on genomic DNA amplified the CDR3 region of rearranged TCR beta genes. On the Illumina HiSeq System, the amplified TCR beta libraries were sequenced as 87-base-pair reads. In the original analysis: Across the 670 or so repertoires, a later analysis counted around 80 million unique TCR beta chains, 9 million to 14 million of which were shared by at least two donors. Raw reads were error-corrected and collapsed into unique sequences with a nearest-neighbor algorithm that merged closely related sequences to remove PCR and sequencing errors. V, D and J gene segments were assigned by aligning CDR3 sequences to IMGT reference sequences. For a sequence to be retained, a match of at least six nucleotides to both a V gene segment and a J gene segment was required. Rearrangements were classified as productive when the CDR3 lacked stop codons and remained in frame with V and J, and all other rearrangements were classified as non-productive. CDR3 was defined by IMGT convention, running from the second conserved V-encoded cysteine to the conserved J-encoded phenylalanine. Sequences without an unambiguous match to a single V gene segment were excluded from the earlier analysis of 450 to 650 of the donors. An earlier analysis of approximately 590 of the donors called V segments functional above 56.7% productive rearrangements and segregating when the between-donor standard deviation exceeded 5%. To diagnose cytomegalovirus status from the catalog of TCR beta chain sequences, a statistical classification framework was built. A later analysis assigned V and J genes by comparing TCR nucleotide sequences with IMGT/GENE-DB human TR gene sequences. The TCRdist pipeline was used in a later analysis to assign CDR3 sequences and most-parsimonious VDJ recombination scenarios. In a later analysis, each TCR beta chain was defined by its CDR3 amino acid sequence together with its V-gene family, and reads without a unique V-gene family were excluded. As a way to deal with suspected cross-contamination and a sequencing artifact, a later analysis dropped roughly 620 nucleotide sequences that were highly shared and had low generation probability. In a later analysis, a clonal expansion index for each public chain was calculated from normalized within-repertoire ranks of inferred template counts. A later analysis computed generation probabilities with a VDJ recombination model fitted to out-of-frame rearrangements, and checked the results against IGoR. A later analysis scored TCR-TCR, TCR-HLA and TCR-CMV co-occurrence with hypergeometric tests, applying a repertoire-size bias correction to TCR pairs. A later analysis estimated false discovery rates by permuting HLA or CMV assignments 20 times. In a later analysis, co-occurring TCRs were grouped using DBSCAN, and TCRdist sequence similarity was added for clustering within HLA-allele-positive subsets. Repertoires with fewer than 30,000 or more than 120,000 public chains, plus five repertoires with anomalous nucleotide sharing, were excluded from co-occurrence clustering. The table was pulled from immuneACCESS by TCRdb, which kept in-frame rearrangements only. Such tables lose some clones; where checked, under half of the loss comes from unresolved V genes, and the rest has no known cause. Clonal size and the V and J genes are those of that table, whereas D and trimming came from the DNA. This sample comprises 96,000 or so clones, about four fifths of them detected only once. Of the sample, 11% to 15% falls within the top ten clones.

Study-wide findings and limitations: According to a later analysis, TCR association rates differed among HLA loci, with DRB1 alleles showing the most associated TCRs and HLA-C alleles showing the fewest. Correlated functional status among segregating V segments might be attributable to linkage disequilibrium, but an unknown experimental factor could not be ruled out. The classifier was reported to diagnose cytomegalovirus status with high specificity and sensitivity in both the original and validation cohorts. The authors suggested that the approach could potentially be extended to other disease states and immunological phenotypes. In this cohort, only TCR beta chains were sequenced, and detectable features were limited by the absence of alpha or paired-chain data. Because some donors lacked HLA typing at each locus, the association tests relied only on the typed subset. Several of the top co-occurrence clusters appeared to be linked to parvovirus B19, influenza, CMV and Epstein-Barr virus, according to a later analysis. Immune exposure information for the cohort was limited to CMV serostatus. Because the 87-base-pair reads could not distinguish some IMGT-functional V segments, including TRBV6-2 and TRBV6-3, those segments were excluded. The sequencing pipeline was judged likely to have produced a cluster of highly shared sequence variants as a technical artifact. According to a later genetic analysis, donors in an Asian-associated ancestry cluster had fewer N-insertions in productive TCRs than the approximately 710-donor mean. The study gave a list of about 170 TCR beta chains associated with cytomegalovirus. While some public TCRs were present in many individuals, most TCR sequences turned up only very rarely across donors. A further reported finding was that TCR beta sequences accurately predicted the HLA-A and HLA-B alleles for most subjects in the first cohort. The presence/absence analyses assumed that sequencing depth was roughly uniform across donors, and that assumption may not be true. At a false discovery rate of 0.05, a later analysis linked approximately 18,000 TCR beta sequences to specific HLA alleles. Because counts were too low, approximately 18 rarely observed V segments, including chromosome 9 orphons, were excluded from the earlier analysis of several hundred of the donors. Assigning TCR associations to individual alleles was difficult when HLA alleles, especially DR and DQ, strongly co-occurred. In vitro tests confirmed that a few of the cytomegalovirus-associated TCR beta chains recognize cytomegalovirus antigens. Compared with equally common non-associated chains, HLA-associated TCR beta chains in a later analysis were more clonally expanded and had lower generation probabilities. A later genetic analysis associated a missense DCLRE1C variant with V-gene and J-gene trimming of TCR beta chains, and an independent cohort replicated the association. Most CMV-associated TCR beta chains appeared to be HLA-restricted in a later analysis, and the HLA associations seemed to be driven largely by CMV exposure. In an earlier analysis of more than 500 of the donors, most TCR beta V segments appeared in productive rearrangements about 87% or about 30% of the time, broadly matching IMGT annotations.

The CDR3 covers 18 residues, taking in both the cysteine and the phenylalanine. Of the read, only the CDR3 DNA is kept; its 54 bases are in frame from base 1. V is shortened by 5 bases, J by 3 bases, and the region joining them spans 23 bases. In the germline V gene (reference sequence), CDR1 corresponds to SEHNR and CDR2 to FQNEAQ. The chain is encoded by TRBV7-9 joined to TRBJ1-3; the D gene lacks a confident call. This TCR was sampled from a woman in her 70s in good health and CMV-seropositive. Sample: PBMCs. The CDR3 sequence is CASSMGRLGAIRGNTIYF. The nucleotide sequence is given as TGTGCCAGCAGCATGGGCCGATTGGGAGCAATCCGTGGAAACACCATATATTTT.